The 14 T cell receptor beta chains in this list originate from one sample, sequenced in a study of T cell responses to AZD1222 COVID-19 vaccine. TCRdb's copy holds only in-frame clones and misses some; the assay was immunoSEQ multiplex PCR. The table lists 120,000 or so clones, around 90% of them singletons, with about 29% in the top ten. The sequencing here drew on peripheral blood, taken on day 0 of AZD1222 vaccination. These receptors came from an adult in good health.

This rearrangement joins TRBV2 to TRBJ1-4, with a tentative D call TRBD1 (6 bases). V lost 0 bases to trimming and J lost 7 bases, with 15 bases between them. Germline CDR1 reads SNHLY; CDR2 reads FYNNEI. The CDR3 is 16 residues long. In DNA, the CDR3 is TGTGCCAGCAGTGAAGCGCTTCTCGGGGGCGGTGAAAAACTGTTTTTT. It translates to CASSEALLGGGEKLFF. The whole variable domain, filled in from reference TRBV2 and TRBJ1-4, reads EPEVTQTPSHQVTQMGQEVILRCVPISNHLYFYWYRQILGQKVEFLVSFYNNEISEKSEIFDDQFSVERPDGSNFTLKIRSTKLEDSAMYFCASSEALLGGGEKLFFGSGTQLSVL.

The CDR3 bases are TGTGCCAGCAGCGCCCCGCCCGGGACCCAGTACTTC. Its protein product is CASSAPPGTQYF. The chain uses TRBV7-2 and TRBJ2-5; D is unclear. This CDR3 comprises 12 residues. Germline V gene lookup returns CDR1 SGHTA and CDR2 FQGNSA. Trimming left V 5 bases short and J 7 bases short, with 11 bases between.

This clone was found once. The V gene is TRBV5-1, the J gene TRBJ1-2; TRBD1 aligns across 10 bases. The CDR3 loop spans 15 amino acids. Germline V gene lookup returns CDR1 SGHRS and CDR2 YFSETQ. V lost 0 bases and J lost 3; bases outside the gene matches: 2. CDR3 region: CASSLVTGGDYGYTF. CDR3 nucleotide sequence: TGCGCCAGCAGCTTGGTGACAGGGGGCGACTATGGCTACACCTTC.

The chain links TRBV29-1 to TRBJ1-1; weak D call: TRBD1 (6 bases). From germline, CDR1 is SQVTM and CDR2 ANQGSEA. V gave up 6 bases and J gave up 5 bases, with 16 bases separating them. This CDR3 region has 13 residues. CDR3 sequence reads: CSVAGKGGTEAFF. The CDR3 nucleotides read TGCAGCGTGGCCGGCAAAGGGGGAACTGAAGCTTTCTTT.

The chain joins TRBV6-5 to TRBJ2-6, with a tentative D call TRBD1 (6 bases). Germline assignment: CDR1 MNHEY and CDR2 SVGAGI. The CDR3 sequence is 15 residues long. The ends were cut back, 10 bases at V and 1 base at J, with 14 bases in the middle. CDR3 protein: CATTPGHSGANVLTF. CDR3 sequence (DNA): TGTGCCACTACCCCGGGACATTCTGGGGCCAACGTCCTGACTTTC.

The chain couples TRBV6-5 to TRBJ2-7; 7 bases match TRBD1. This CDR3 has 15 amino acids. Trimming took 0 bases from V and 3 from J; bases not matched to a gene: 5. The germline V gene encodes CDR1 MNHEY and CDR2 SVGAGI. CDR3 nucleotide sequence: TGTGCCAGCAGTTACTCGAAAGGGACAGACTACGAGCAGTACTTC. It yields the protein CASSYSKGTDYEQYF.

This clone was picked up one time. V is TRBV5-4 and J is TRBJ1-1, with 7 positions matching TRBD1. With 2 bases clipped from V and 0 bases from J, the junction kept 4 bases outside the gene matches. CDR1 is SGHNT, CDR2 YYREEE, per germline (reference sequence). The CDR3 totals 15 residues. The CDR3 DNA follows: TGTGCCAGCAGCTTAACAGGGGTTATGAACACTGAAGCTTTCTTT. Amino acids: CASSLTGVMNTEAFF.

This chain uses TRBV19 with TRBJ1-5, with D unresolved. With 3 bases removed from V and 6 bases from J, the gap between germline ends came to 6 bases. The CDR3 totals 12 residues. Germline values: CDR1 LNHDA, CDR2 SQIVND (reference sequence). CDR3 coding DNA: TGTGCCAGTAGTATCGTAGGTCAGCCCCAGCATTTT. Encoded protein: CASSIVGQPQHF.

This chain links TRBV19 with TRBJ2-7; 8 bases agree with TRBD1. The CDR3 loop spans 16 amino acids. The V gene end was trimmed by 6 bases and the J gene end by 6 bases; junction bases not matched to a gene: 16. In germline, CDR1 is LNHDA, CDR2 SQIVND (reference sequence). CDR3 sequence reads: CASSPGEGTGAVEQYF. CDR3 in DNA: TGTGCCAGTAGCCCGGGGGAAGGGACAGGCGCCGTCGAGCAGTACTTC.

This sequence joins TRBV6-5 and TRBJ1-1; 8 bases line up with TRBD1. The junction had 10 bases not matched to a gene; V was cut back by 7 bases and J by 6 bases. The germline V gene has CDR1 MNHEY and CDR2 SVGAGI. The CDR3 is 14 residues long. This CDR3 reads CASNKDRGTPEAFF. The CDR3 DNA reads TGTGCCAGCAACAAAGACAGGGGAACCCCTGAAGCTTTCTTT.

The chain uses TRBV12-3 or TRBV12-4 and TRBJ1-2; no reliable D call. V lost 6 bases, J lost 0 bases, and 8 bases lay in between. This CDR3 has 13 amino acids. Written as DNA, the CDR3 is TGTGCCAGCAGGACGGGCCCTAACTATGGCTACACCTTC. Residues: CASRTGPNYGYTF.

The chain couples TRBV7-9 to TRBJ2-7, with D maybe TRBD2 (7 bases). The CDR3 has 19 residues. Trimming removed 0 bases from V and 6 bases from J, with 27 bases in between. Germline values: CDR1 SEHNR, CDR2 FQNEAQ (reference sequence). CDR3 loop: CASSLAVRGTRTRRGEQYF. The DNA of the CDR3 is TGTGCCAGCAGCTTAGCCGTGAGGGGGACCCGGACTAGGCGTGGCGAGCAGTACTTC.

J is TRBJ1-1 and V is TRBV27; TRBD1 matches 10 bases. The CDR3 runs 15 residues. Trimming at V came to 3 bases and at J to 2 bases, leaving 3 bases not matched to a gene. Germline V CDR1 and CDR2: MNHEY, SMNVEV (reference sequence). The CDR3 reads CASSFRDRGNTEAFF. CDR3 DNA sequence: TGTGCCAGCAGTTTCCGGGACAGGGGAAACACTGAAGCTTTCTTT.

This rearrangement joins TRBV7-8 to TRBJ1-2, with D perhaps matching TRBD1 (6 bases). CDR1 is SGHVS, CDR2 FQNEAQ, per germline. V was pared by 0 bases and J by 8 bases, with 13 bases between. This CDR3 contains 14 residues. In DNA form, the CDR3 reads TGTGCCAGCAGCTTAGCGGCGGCAGGGGAGGGCTACACCTTC. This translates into CASSLAAAGEGYTF. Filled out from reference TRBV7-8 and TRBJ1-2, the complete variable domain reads GAGVSQSPRYKVAKRGQDVALRCDPISGHVSLFWYQQALGQGPEFLTYFQNEAQLDKSGLPSDRFFAERPEGSVSTLKIQRTQQEDSAVYLCASSLAAAGEGYTFGSGTRLTVV.